The following is a TCR beta chain sequence with its context. Its target is unknown. Trimming at V came to 4 bases and at J to 10 bases, leaving 15 bases not matched to a gene. From germline, CDR1 is MRHNA and CDR2 SNTAGT. The CDR3 is 16 residues long. Assay: immunoSEQ multiplex PCR; the TCRdb copy retains only in-frame clones and omits some. The sample comprises about 34,000 clones, around nine tenths of which are singletons, and approximately 12% rests with the top ten. This record belongs to a study of a mutant IDH1 vaccine in newly diagnosed glioma. Turning to the study itself: Patients previously underwent radiotherapy, temozolomide, or both, and most underwent both.

Sample time point: week 47, end of study. Mutant IDH1 20-mer peptide, at 300 ug, made up each vaccine dose, with topical imiquimod. Donor tumors were new WHO grade 3 or 4 IDH1-mutant, ATRX-lost astrocytomas. The receptor comes from a woman aged 30 to 39 with glioma. V gene TRBV6-4 combines with J gene TRBJ2-1, with TRBD2 identical over 8 bases. Material: PBMCs, obtained from a glioma patient whose treatment included an IDH1 peptide vaccine. CDR3 amino acids: CASSVFLAGLKGEQFF. CDR3 coding DNA: TGTGCCAGCAGTGTCTTCCTAGCGGGTCTTAAGGGGGAGCAGTTCTTC.